This TCR beta chain was recorded in a study of blood T cell repertoires in COVID-19 (dated by TCRdb to 2018 to 2020). Background on the whole study: Collaborator samples came from the United States, Italy and Spain and covered acute and convalescent phases of COVID-19. The prospective study material was composed of cDNA or gDNA derived from T cells, B-cell-depleted T cells, or PBMCs. The dataset comprised deeply sampled blood TCRbeta repertoires from subjects exposed to, actively infected with, or recovered from COVID-19. The repertoires were released in a freely available public database intended as a resource for research on the immune response to SARS-CoV-2. Samples came from the ongoing ImmuneRACE study (first 160 participants) plus 1,254 subjects from 6 global collaborators. The sample metadata nearly always contained a de-identified subject ID, COVID-19 status, age in years and sex. HLA class I and class II types, where available, came from metadata supplied by the sample provider rather than from assay-based typing.

TCRbeta CDR3 regions were amplified from genomic DNA using the immunoSEQ Assay, a bias-controlled multiplex PCR. Concerning the study's data processing: Nucleated cell counts per sample were estimated from amplification of reference gene primers within the assay. Sequence reads were collapsed and filtered to measure the absolute abundance of every unique TCRbeta CDR3 rearrangement. Productive Simpson clonality was computed per sample as the square root of Simpson's diversity index over productive rearrangements. Sourced from immuneACCESS, this table was stored by TCRdb with only in-frame sequences that have V and J called. A share of the clones is absent; for the studies checked, an unresolved V gene accounts for under half, and the remainder has no known explanation. That table supplies the V and J calls and clone size; D and trimming were determined from the DNA. The sample table holds 70,000 to 85,000 clones, of which around 83% were seen once. Less than 40% of the sample rests with the top ten.

Collaborating institutions collected whole blood in K2EDTA tubes following their own protocols. Collaborator samples were shipped for TCRbeta analysis as frozen whole blood, isolated PBMCs, or DNA extracted from either sample type. Based on the germline V gene, the CDR1 and CDR2 sequences are LGHNA and YNFKEQ. V loses 0 bases, J loses 8 bases, and the germline ends lie 17 bases apart. From cysteine to phenylalanine, the CDR3 is 16 amino acids long. Just the 48-base CDR3 DNA is kept, in frame starting at base 1. Points on this clone: Its antigen is unknown. No quality values exist for individual bases; no much larger clone is one base distant.

The full study reports these points: The quantity of clinical and demographic metadata differed by source and by participant and was supplied without curation.

The sample consisted of peripheral blood. This sequence uses TRBV4-2 and TRBJ2-1; the D gene is perhaps TRBD1, on 6 matching bases. This receptor was obtained from a man older than 75 with active or convalescent COVID-19. Read as DNA, the sequence is TGTGCCAGCAGCCAAGAATCCAGGGGAATAGGGGATGAGCAGTTCTTC. It codes for CASSQESRGIGDEQFF.